The sequence of this T cell receptor beta chain was determined in a study of CD8+ T cells in alopecia areata. Study at large: In an open-label trial, patients got 5 to 10 mg tofacitinib twice daily.

General study findings and limits: For lesional scalp, especially alopecia totalis/universalis, clonality was higher than in normal scalp.

Alopecia areata patients had lesional scalp punch biopsies and peripheral blood taken from them. PBMC-derived CD4+ and CD8+ T cells were sorted. As to this clone: The antigen remains undetermined.

After isolation, RNA underwent reverse transcription to generate cDNA as the sequencing template. Data came from immunoSEQ multiplex PCR; TCRdb stores just in-frame clones and leaves some out. The sample records over 120,000 clones, 45% to 60% being singletons. Trimming left V 0 bases short and J 0 bases short, with 11 bases between. The CDR3 has 16 residues. Per germline, CDR1 SGDLS and CDR2 YYNGEE. This sequence joins TRBV9 and TRBJ2-3; D gene unclear. Sample: CD4+ T cells sorted from blood, taken at week 0. The receptor's source is a human donor with alopecia areata. Here the CDR3 DNA reads TGTGCCAGCAGCGTAGGGGTCACCTCTAGCACAGATACGCAGTATTTT. Its translation is CASSVGVTSSTDTQYF.